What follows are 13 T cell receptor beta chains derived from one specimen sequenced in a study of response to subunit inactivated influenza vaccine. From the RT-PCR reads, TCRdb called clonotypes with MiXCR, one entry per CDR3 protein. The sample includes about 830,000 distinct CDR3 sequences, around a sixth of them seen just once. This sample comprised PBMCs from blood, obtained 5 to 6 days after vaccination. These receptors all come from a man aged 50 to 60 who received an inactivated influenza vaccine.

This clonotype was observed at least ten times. The CDR3 reads CASSLGAGGELFF. The CDR3 DNA reads as TGTGCCAGCAGTTTGGGGGCCGGCGGGGAGCTGTTTTTT. This sequence joins TRBV12-3 or TRBV12-4 and TRBJ2-2; TRBD1 might be the D (6 bases). V lost 3 bases and J 7 bases, leaving 9 bases between the germline ends. The CDR3 is 13 residues long.

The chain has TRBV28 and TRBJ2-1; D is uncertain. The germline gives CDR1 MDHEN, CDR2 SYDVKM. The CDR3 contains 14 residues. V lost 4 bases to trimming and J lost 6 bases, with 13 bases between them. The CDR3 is CASSSPSITNEQFF. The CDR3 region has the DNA TGTGCCAGCAGTTCCCCCTCTATTACCAATGAGCAGTTCTTC.

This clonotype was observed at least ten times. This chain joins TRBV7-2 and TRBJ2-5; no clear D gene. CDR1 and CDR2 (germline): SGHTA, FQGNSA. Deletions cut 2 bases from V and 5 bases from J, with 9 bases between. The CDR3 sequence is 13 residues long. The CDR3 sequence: CASSLYRSETQYF. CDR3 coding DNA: TGTGCCAGCAGCTTATATAGGAGCGAGACCCAGTACTTC.

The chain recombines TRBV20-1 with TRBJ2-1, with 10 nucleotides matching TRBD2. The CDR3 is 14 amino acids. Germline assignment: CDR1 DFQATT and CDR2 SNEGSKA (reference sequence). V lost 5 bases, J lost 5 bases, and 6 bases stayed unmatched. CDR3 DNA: TGCAGTGCTTTCAGCGGGGGGGCCCACAATGAGCAGTTCTTC. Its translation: CSAFSGGAHNEQFF.

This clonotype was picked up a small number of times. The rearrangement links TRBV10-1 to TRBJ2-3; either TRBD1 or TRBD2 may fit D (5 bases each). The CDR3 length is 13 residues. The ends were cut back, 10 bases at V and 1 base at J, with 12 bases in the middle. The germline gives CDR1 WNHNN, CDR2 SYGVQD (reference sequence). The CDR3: CATNRDRTDTQYF. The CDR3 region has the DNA TGCGCCACCAATCGGGACCGCACAGATACGCAGTATTTT.

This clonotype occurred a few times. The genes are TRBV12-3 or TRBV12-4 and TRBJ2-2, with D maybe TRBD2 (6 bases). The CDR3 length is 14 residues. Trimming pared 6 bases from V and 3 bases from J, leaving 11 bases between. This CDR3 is CASRGRRDTGELFF. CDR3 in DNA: TGTGCCAGCAGGGGACGGAGGGACACCGGGGAGCTGTTTTTT.

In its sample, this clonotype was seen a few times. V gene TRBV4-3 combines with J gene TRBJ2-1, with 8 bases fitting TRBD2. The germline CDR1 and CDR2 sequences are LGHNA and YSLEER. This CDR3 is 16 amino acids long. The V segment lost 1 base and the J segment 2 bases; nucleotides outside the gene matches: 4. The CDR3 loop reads CASSQAPGGTYNEQFF. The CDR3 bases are TGCGCCAGCAGCCAAGCACCGGGAGGGACCTACAATGAGCAGTTCTTC.

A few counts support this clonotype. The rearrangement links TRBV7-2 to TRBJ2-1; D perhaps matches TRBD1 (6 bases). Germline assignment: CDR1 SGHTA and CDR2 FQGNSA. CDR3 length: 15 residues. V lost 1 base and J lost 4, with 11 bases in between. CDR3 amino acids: CASSLGWGLYNEQFF. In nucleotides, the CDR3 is TGTGCCAGCAGCTTAGGGTGGGGGCTATACAATGAGCAGTTCTTC.

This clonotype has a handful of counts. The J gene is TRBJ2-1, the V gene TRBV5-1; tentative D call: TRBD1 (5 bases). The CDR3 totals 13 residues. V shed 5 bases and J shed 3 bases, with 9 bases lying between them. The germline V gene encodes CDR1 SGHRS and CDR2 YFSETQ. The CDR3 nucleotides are TGCGCCAGCAGATTAGACAGCTACAATGAGCAGTTCTTC. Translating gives CASRLDSYNEQFF.

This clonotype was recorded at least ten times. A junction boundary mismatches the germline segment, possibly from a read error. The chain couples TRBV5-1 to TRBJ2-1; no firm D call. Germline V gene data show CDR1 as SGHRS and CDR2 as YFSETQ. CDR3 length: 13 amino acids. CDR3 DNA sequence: TGTGCCAGCAGCTTAGGGCCGAACAATGAGCAGTTCTTC. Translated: CASSLGPNNEQFF. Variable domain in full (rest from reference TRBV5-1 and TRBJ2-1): KAGVTQTPRYLIKTRGQQVTLSCSPISGHRSVSWYQQTPGQGLQFLFEYFSETQRNKGNFPGRFSGRQFSNSRSEMNVSTLELGDSALYLCASSLGPNNEQFFGPGTRLTVL.

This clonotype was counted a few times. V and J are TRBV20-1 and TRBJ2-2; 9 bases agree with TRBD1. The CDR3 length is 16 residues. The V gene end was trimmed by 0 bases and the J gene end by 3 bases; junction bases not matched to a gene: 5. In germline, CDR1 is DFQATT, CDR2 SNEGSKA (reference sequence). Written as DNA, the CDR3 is TGCAGTGCTAGAGATCCCCGACAGGGGGACACCGGGGAGCTGTTTTTT. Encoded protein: CSARDPRQGDTGELFF.

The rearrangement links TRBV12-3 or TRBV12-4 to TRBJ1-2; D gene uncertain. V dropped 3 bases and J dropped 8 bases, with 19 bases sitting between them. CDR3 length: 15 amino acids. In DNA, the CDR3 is TGTGCCAGCAGTTTCTCGCGGAGCGCGCCGGGGGGCTACACCTTC. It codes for CASSFSRSAPGGYTF.

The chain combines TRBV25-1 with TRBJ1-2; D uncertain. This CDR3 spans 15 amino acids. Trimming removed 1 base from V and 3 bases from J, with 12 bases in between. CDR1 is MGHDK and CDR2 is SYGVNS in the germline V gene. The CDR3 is CASSESSGGHYGYTF. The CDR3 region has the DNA TGTGCCAGCAGTGAATCTAGCGGAGGACACTATGGCTACACCTTC.